Detailed here is one T cell receptor beta chain. There is no known antigen for this receptor. No base quality information exists; no much larger clone differs at one position. The donors were healthy, HIV-negative adults with no recently reported acute infections or vaccinations. Every donor was a Caucasian adult living in Nashville, Tennessee, USA. Magnetic negative selection was used to enrich CD4+ T cells, after which naive cells were positively selected on CD45RA and the negative fraction became the memory subset. Blood was obtained by leukapheresis, after which PBMCs were separated by Ficoll-Histopaque density gradient centrifugation and cryopreserved in liquid nitrogen vapor phase. Analytical flow cytometry was used to check the purity and quantity of every magnetically sorted T cell population. From each sorted fraction, genomic DNA was isolated and quantified by UV absorbance on a Nanodrop 2000c.

This record belongs to a study of shared clonotypes between healthy human individuals (dated by TCRdb to 2018 to 2021). Background on the whole study: A couple of women and three men aged 18 to 49 years were included in the cohort. Leukapheresis yielded between about 0.85 and 9 billion PBMCs per donor. Libraries were prepared and TCR repertoires were sequenced by different laboratories using diverse techniques, in order to increase sequencing depth and limit assay-specific biases. For each donor, CD4 naive and CD4 memory were each run on three plates, CD8 naive on two plates, and CD8 memory on one plate. To estimate repertoire size and how much clonotypes are shared between individuals, the study performed deep sequencing of blood TCR repertoires from 4 to 6 healthy adults. Results the study describes overall, beyond this receptor: Compared with non-shared clonotypes, the clonotypes found in all four sorted-subset donors had higher generation probabilities. When several donors were compared, the shared fraction of clonotypes was approximately 5% for naive CD4, around 3.6% for naive CD8, more than 2% for memory CD4, and 0.35% to 0.5% for memory CD8. Incomplete sequencing was indicated by rarefaction of sorted-subset datasets, despite the large sequencing depth. Pairwise subsampling indicated that sequencing depth was expected to affect the degree of clonotype sharing among donors. The genetic and exposure-history diversity represented was limited by the small number of donors. Only blood was sampled, and tissue TCR repertoires likely differ from those in blood. Naive subsets generally had larger estimated clonotype richness than memory subsets.

Clipping removes 4 bases from V and 1 base from J, with 7 as the unmatched junction base count. Sequences MNHNS (CDR1) and SASEGT (CDR2) are obtained from the germline V gene. From cysteine to phenylalanine, the CDR3 is 16 amino acids long. The sequence is cut down to CDR3 DNA, 48 bases in frame from base 1. TCR CDR3 regions were amplified from genomic DNA by multiplex PCR using the deep immunoSEQ assay. Genomic DNA extracted from each cell subset was distributed evenly over all wells of several immunoSEQ 96-well plates, and each plate served as one replicate. Each replicate PCR for sorted subsets received about 180 ng genomic DNA, equal to roughly 33,000 T cell genomes. The purified libraries were quantified using a Qubit 3.0 fluorometer, sized with a Bioanalyzer 2100, and then quantified again using the KAPA Library Quantification kit. Each immunoSEQ 96-well plate was sequenced on its own single-read 150-cycle Illumina NextSeq 550 flow cell. The source study handled its data this way. Because only junctional sequences without quality scores were contained in the immunoSEQ output, filtering matching that applied to full-length reads could not be performed. Sequences were annotated with PyIR, a Python wrapper for IgBLAST v1.9, and V/J genes and CDR3 were assigned using IMGT germline references. Reads were filtered out if the reads had weak V/J assignments (E-value above 1e-6), no CDR3, stop codons, out-of-frame junctions, or ambiguous translated residues. A V3J clonotype was defined by an identical inferred V gene, J gene, and CDR3 amino acid sequence. Percentage overlap between repertoires was computed as shared unique clonotypes divided by the size of the smaller repertoire. Richness of each repertoire was evaluated using RTK rarefaction, the Chao1 estimator, and Recon v2.1 estimates of unobserved clonotypes. OLGA was used to compute generation probabilities for all TCRbeta clonotypes that the gDNA method yielded from several donors. TCRdb carries this immuneACCESS record with in-frame sequences only. Its versions omit some clonotypes, under half of them owing to an unresolved V gene in the studies checked, with the rest unexplained. V, J and clone size are those of that table, while D and trimming were read from the DNA. The sample profile shows millions of clones; 80% to 95% of them were found once. 0.39% of the sample is in the top ten clones.

This TCR came from a young man in good health. Some clones in this sample may be carry-over from other donors' samples. The chain employs TRBV6-1 and TRBJ1-2; 9 central nucleotides agree with TRBD1. The sequenced sample was naive CD4+ T cells from PBMCs. Per the publication, the cell subset or site label means: CD45RA+ positively selected. The CDR3 protein sequence reads: CASSGGDRDYNYGYTF. Read as DNA, the sequence is TGTGCCAGCAGTGGGGGGGACAGGGACTATAACTATGGCTACACCTTC.